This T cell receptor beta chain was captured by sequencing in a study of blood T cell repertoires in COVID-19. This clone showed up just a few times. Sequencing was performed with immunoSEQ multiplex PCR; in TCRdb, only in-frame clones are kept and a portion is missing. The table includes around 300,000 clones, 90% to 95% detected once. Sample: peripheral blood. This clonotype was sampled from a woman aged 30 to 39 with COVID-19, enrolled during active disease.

DNA of the CDR3: TGTGCCAGCAGCGTTAACTCTGGGAACACTGAAGCTTTCTTT. Translated: CASSVNSGNTEAFF. The rearrangement uses TRBV9 and TRBJ1-1; no clear D. Deletions cut 2 bases from V and 1 base from J, with 9 bases between. Germline CDR1 SGDLS, CDR2 YYNGEE. CDR3 length equals 14 residues. Complete variable domain (other parts from reference TRBV9 and TRBJ1-1): DSGVTQTPKHLITATGQRVTLRCSPRSGDLSVYWYQQSLDQGLQFLIQYYNGEERAKGNILERFSAQQFPDLHSELNLSSLELGDSALYFCASSVNSGNTEAFFGQGTRLTVV.